The 18 T cell receptor beta chains presented below share a single source sample, sequenced in a study of shared clonotypes between healthy human individuals. This table comes from immunoSEQ multiplex PCR, and its TCRdb copy is limited to in-frame clones, with some not included. This sample has 1,500,000 or so clones, with 98% found just once. Sequenced: naive CD4+ T cells sorted from blood. The sample's subset: CD45RA+ positively selected. These receptors came from a young man in good health.

CDR3 bases: TGTGCCAGCCAGAGGGACAGCCCTAATGAAAAACTGTTTTTT. Protein: CASQRDSPNEKLFF. The chain links TRBV19 to TRBJ1-4, with 7 bases that match TRBD1. V shed 9 bases and J 3 bases; nucleotides not matched to a gene: 7. This CDR3 comprises 14 residues. From germline, CDR1 is LNHDA and CDR2 SQIVND (reference sequence). The whole variable domain, filled in from reference TRBV19 and TRBJ1-4, reads DGGITQSPKYLFRKEGQNVTLSCEQNLNHDAMYWYRQDPGQGLRLIYYSQIVNDFQKGDIAEGYSVSREKKESFPLTVTSAQKNPTAFYLCASQRDSPNEKLFFGSGTQLSVL.

A word on this clone: The same CDR3 is also encoded by other DNA sequences in this sample. The V gene is TRBV5-6, the J gene TRBJ2-7; the D is unclear. Between the trimmed V and J ends, which lost 2 bases and 6 bases, there was a span of 6 bases. The CDR3 extends over 11 amino acids. Germline CDR1 and CDR2: SGHDT and YYEEEE. The CDR3 DNA sequence: TGTGCCAGCAGCTTAGGCGGCGAGCAGTACTTC. This encodes CASSLGGEQYF.

This sequence joins TRBV29-1 and TRBJ2-3, with D possibly matching TRBD1 (5 bases). The V gene lost 4 bases and the J gene lost 3 bases, with 17 bases spanning the gap. The length of the CDR3 is 15 residues. The V gene's germline CDR1 is SQVTM and CDR2 ANQGSEA. The CDR3 nucleotides are TGCAGCGTTGCTTTGCCAAGGGGTGGTACAGATACGCAGTATTTT. Its protein is CSVALPRGGTDTQYF.

In DNA form, the CDR3 reads TGTGCCAGCAGTTTAGGCAGGGGGGGCAATCAGCCCCAGCATTTT. This codes for CASSLGRGGNQPQHF. This sequence joins TRBV28 and TRBJ1-5, with 7 bases matching TRBD1. V dropped 2 bases and J dropped 2; count of bases not matched to a gene: 3. This CDR3 comprises 15 residues. Germline lookup yields CDR1 MDHEN and CDR2 SYDVKM. The full variable domain, in which reference TRBV28 and TRBJ1-5 provide the parts outside the CDR3, is DVKVTQSSRYLVKRTGEKVFLECVQDMDHENMFWYRQDPGLGLRLIYFSYDVKMKEKGDIPEGYSVSREKKERFSLILESASTNQTSMYLCASSLGRGGNQPQHFGDGTRLSIL.

The J gene is TRBJ2-1, the V gene TRBV7-3; 11 bases map to TRBD1. Germline assignment: CDR1 SGHTA and CDR2 FQGTGA. This CDR3 contains 17 residues. The junction had 9 bases not matched to a gene; V was cut back by 1 base and J by 7 bases. CDR3 sequence: CASSLMVGQGARNEQFF. For the CDR3, the DNA is TGTGCCAGCAGCTTAATGGTCGGACAGGGGGCGCGTAATGAGCAGTTCTTC. Based on the CDR3 plus reference TRBV7-3 and TRBJ2-1, the full variable domain is GAGVSQTPSNKVTEKGKYVELRCDPISGHTALYWYRQSLGQGPEFLIYFQGTGAADDSGLPNDRFFAVRPEGSVSTLKIQRTERGDSAVYLCASSLMVGQGARNEQFFGPGTRLTVL.

This clone was detected a few times. The gene calls are TRBV5-1 and TRBJ1-2, with TRBD1 matching over 12 bases. V lost 4 bases, J lost 7 bases, and 14 bases stayed unmatched. Germline V CDR1 and CDR2: SGHRS, YFSETQ. The CDR3 covers 17 residues. The CDR3 spells CASSETGTGGSLSGYTF. DNA of the CDR3: TGCGCCAGCAGCGAAACCGGGACAGGGGGCTCGCTATCTGGCTACACCTTC.

The rearrangement joins TRBV5-1 to TRBJ2-1; D perhaps matches TRBD2 (5 bases). The CDR3 is 14 amino acids. The V and J ends lost 6 bases and 8 bases respectively, with 18 bases between them. The germline CDR1 and CDR2 sequences are SGHRS and YFSETQ. As DNA, the CDR3 is TGCGCCAGCAAGGGCGGGCATGAGTTTGATGAGCAGTTCTTC. It is translated as CASKGGHEFDEQFF.

The V gene is TRBV5-6, the J gene TRBJ2-3, with 9 bases matching TRBD1. V lost 3 bases and J lost 2; bases outside the gene matches: 7. This CDR3 is built from 16 residues. The V gene's germline CDR1 is SGHDT and CDR2 YYEEEE. The CDR3 protein is CASSWGQGKVTDTQYF. Written as DNA, the CDR3 is TGTGCCAGCAGCTGGGGACAGGGTAAGGTCACAGATACGCAGTATTTT.

The chain has TRBV11-2 and TRBJ2-7; the D is unclear. This CDR3 region has 15 residues. The germline V gene encodes CDR1 SGHAT and CDR2 FQNNGV. V was cut by 0 bases and J by 0 bases, with 9 bases left in between. The CDR3 DNA follows: TGTGCCAGCAGCTTAGATCGGGTTAGCTCCTACGAGCAGTACTTC. Its translation: CASSLDRVSSYEQYF.

The V and J genes are TRBV18 and TRBJ1-1; D remains ambiguous. The germline V gene has CDR1 KGHSH and CDR2 LQKENI. The CDR3 sequence is 14 residues long. The germline V and J ends were trimmed by 4 bases and 2 bases, with 11 bases remaining between them. The CDR3 reads CASSQEGPNTEAFF. The CDR3, as DNA: TGTGCCAGCTCACAGGAGGGTCCTAACACTGAAGCTTTCTTT.

This clone has a single count. The genes are TRBV7-2 and TRBJ2-3, with D maybe TRBD1 (5 bases). V was pared by 5 bases and J by 2 bases, with 17 bases between. Germline loops: CDR1 SGHTA, CDR2 FQGNSA. The CDR3 totals 16 residues. The CDR3 DNA is TGTGCCAGCAGCCTGGATTTGTGGGGCAACACAGATACGCAGTATTTT. Translating it yields CASSLDLWGNTDTQYF. Supplemented by reference TRBV7-2 and TRBJ2-3, the full variable domain reads GAGVSQSPSNKVTEKGKDVELRCDPISGHTALYWYRQSLGQGLEFLIYFQGNSAPDKSGLPSDRFSAERTGGSVSTLTIQRTQQEDSAVYLCASSLDLWGNTDTQYFGPGTRLTVL.

V is TRBV5-6 and J is TRBJ2-3, with 8 bases aligning to TRBD1. The CDR3 consists of 16 residues. CDR1 SGHDT and CDR2 YYEEEE come from the germline V gene. Trimming took 0 bases from V and 1 from J; bases not matched to a gene: 4. The CDR3 coding sequence is TGTGCCAGCAGCTTGGATGTGACAGGGGGCACAGATACGCAGTATTTT. It is translated as CASSLDVTGGTDTQYF.

The chain employs TRBV19 and TRBJ2-7; the D gene is possibly TRBD1 (6 bases). In germline, CDR1 is LNHDA, CDR2 SQIVND (reference sequence). The CDR3 contains 14 residues. V lost 4 bases and J lost 9, with 19 bases in between. In DNA form, the CDR3 reads TGTGCCAGTAGTACCCTTCTTGTGGGGGCCACGCAGTACTTC. As protein: CASSTLLVGATQYF.

Of note for this clone: One junction end disagrees with the germline gene, perhaps due to a read error. The chain employs TRBV7-7 and TRBJ2-3, with a tentative D call TRBD1 (6 bases). Germline CDR1 is SSHAT and CDR2 is FNYEAQ (reference sequence). CDR3 length equals 15 residues. The DNA for the CDR3 is TGTGCTAGCAGCTTAGGGGGTGCCACACAGGGTACGCAGTATTTT. The encoded protein is CASSLGGATQGTQYF.

The chain employs TRBV9 and TRBJ2-7; 8 bases map to TRBD2. CDR3 length: 15 residues. Germline CDR1 and CDR2: SGDLS and YYNGEE. V dropped 2 bases and J dropped 2; count of bases not matched to a gene: 6. The CDR3, as DNA: TGTGCCAGCAGCGTGGGCGGGAGGCCTACCTACGAGCAGTACTTC. This gives the protein CASSVGGRPTYEQYF.

The J gene is TRBJ1-2, the V gene TRBV9; no clear D. The CDR3 loop spans 15 amino acids. The germline gives CDR1 SGDLS, CDR2 YYNGEE. V gave up 0 bases and J gave up 1 base, with 10 bases separating them. Here the CDR3 DNA reads TGTGCCAGCAGCGTAGCGGCAACCGTTAACTATGGCTACACCTTC. Its protein product is CASSVAATVNYGYTF. Supplemented by reference TRBV9 and TRBJ1-2, the full variable domain reads DSGVTQTPKHLITATGQRVTLRCSPRSGDLSVYWYQQSLDQGLQFLIQYYNGEERAKGNILERFSAQQFPDLHSELNLSSLELGDSALYFCASSVAATVNYGYTFGSGTRLTVV.

This clone is a singleton in its sample. The V and J genes are TRBV27 and TRBJ1-2; 9 nucleotides line up with TRBD1. CDR3 length: 14 residues. The trim removed 6 bases at V and 5 bases at J, leaving 7 bases unmatched. The germline CDR1 and CDR2 sequences are MNHEY and SMNVEV (reference sequence). This CDR3 is CASSLQGARYGYTF. CDR3 nucleotide sequence: TGTGCCAGCAGCCTACAGGGGGCGCGATATGGCTACACCTTC.

This chain uses TRBV6-5 with TRBJ2-3; D call uncertain. The CDR3 spans 14 residues. Between the trimmed V and J ends, which lost 2 bases and 2 bases, there was a span of 8 bases. From germline, CDR1 is MNHEY and CDR2 SVGAGI. CDR3 coding DNA: TGTGCCAGCAGTTACGGGCTCCTCACAGATACGCAGTATTTT. This codes for CASSYGLLTDTQYF.